The clone carrying this T cell receptor (beta chain) showed up many times. Antigen unknown. This sample was taken from a study of human T cells and chemical hapten exposure. TCRdb reanalysed the RACE reads using MiXCR and keeps one entry per CDR3 protein. This sample has 65,000 to 85,000 distinct CDR3 sequences, with approximately 12% found just once. Overall study findings and caveats: Expanded TCRs formed significantly more large CDR3 similarity clusters than controls.

Time point here: patch test 1, 2 weeks after DPC sensitization. Treatment denoted: therapeutic diphenylcyclopropenone sensitization with weekly scalp DPC. At every patch-test visit, blood was drawn before the patch test was applied. From germline, CDR1 is MNHEY and CDR2 SVGAGI. CDR3 length equals 13 residues. Germline trimming cut 8 bases from V and 2 bases from J; bases unmatched to any gene: 4. This sequence was found in a woman aged 55-69 years with alopecia areata. Some clones in this sample may be carry-over from other donors' samples. This chain links TRBV6-5 with TRBJ2-5; the match to TRBD1 covers 8 bases. The specimen was whole blood, collected in connection with sensitization to the hapten diphenylcyclopropenone (DPC). CDR3 amino acids: CASLRQGQETQYF. In DNA form, the CDR3 reads TGTGCCAGCCTCCGACAGGGGCAAGAGACCCAGTACTTC.